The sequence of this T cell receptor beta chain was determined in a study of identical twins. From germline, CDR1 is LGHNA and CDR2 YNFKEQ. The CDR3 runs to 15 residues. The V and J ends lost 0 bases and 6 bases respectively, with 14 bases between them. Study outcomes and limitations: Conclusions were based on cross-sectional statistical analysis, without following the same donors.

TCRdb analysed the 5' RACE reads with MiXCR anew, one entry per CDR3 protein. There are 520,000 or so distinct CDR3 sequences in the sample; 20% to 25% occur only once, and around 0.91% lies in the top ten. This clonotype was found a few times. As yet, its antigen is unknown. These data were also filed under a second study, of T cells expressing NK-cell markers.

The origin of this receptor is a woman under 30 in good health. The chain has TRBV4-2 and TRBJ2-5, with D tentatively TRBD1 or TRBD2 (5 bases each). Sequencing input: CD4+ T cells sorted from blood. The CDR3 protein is CASSQDFGAPQTQYF. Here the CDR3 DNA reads TGTGCCAGCAGCCAAGATTTCGGGGCGCCTCAGACCCAGTACTTC.